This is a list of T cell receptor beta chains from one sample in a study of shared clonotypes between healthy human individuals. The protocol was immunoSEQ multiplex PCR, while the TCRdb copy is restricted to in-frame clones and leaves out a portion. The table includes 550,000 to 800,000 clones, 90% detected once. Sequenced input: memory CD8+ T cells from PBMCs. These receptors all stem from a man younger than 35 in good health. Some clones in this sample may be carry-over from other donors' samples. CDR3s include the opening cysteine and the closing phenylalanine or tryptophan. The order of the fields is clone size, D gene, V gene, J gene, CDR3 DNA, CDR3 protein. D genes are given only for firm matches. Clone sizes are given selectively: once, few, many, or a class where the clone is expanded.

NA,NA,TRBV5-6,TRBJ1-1,TGTGCCAGCAGCCCAGGGGACGGTGAAGCTTTCTTT,CASSPGDGEAFF
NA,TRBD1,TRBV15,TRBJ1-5,TGTGCCACCAGCAGTGAATTGGGACAGGGTGGCCCCCAGCATTTT,CATSSELGQGGPQHF
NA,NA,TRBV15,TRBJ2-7,TGTGCCACCAGCAGAGGCGGCTTTGGAGCGGAAGATTACGAGCAGTACTTC,CATSRGGFGAEDYEQYF
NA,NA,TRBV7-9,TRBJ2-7,TGCGCCAGCAGCCAAGAATGGGACTGGCGCTACGAGCAGTACTTC,CASSQEWDWRYEQYF
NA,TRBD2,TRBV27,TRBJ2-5,TGTGCCAGCAGCCCCCTGACTAGCGGGAGGACTTTGCAAGAGACCCAGTACTTC,CASSPLTSGRTLQETQYF
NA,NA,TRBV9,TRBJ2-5,TGTGCCAGCAGCGCCCGAAGGGGAAGCGAGACCCAGTACTTC,CASSARRGSETQYF
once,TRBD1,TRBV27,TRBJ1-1,TGTGCCAGCAGTTTAAGGACAGGGGGCGGGAACACTGAAGCTTTCTTT,CASSLRTGGGNTEAFF
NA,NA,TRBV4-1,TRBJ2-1,TGCGCCAGCAGCCAAGATGACAGGCCGTCCTACAATGAGCAGTTCTTC,CASSQDDRPSYNEQFF
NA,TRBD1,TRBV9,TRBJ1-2,TGTGCCAGCAGCGTGCTGGGACAGGGGGCCGGCTATGGCTACACCTTC,CASSVLGQGAGYGYTF
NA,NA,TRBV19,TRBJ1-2,TGTGCCAGTAGTATAGACTTCGAATTCGAACAGCCTAACTATGGCTACACCTTC,CASSIDFEFEQPNYGYTF
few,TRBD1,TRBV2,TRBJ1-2,TGTGCCAGCAGCGAACCGGGACAGGGGCCAGACGGCTACACCTTC,CASSEPGQGPDGYTF
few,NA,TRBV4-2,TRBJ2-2,TGTGCCAGCAGCCAAGATTGGTACAGGGTACTCACCGGGGAGCTGTTTTTT,CASSQDWYRVLTGELFF
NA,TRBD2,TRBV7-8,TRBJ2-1,TGTGCCAGCAGCTCACAGACTAGCGGAGGGGGCTACAATGAGCAGTTCTTC,CASSSQTSGGGYNEQFF
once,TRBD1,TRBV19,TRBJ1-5,TGTGAGGGTAGAAGGGGGCGCGTTGGCAATCAGCCCCAGCATTTT,CEGRRGRVGNQPQHF
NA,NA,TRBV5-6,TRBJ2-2,TGTGCCACCCATAGACTGACCGACACAGCCGGGGAGCTGTTTTTT,CATHRLTDTAGELFF
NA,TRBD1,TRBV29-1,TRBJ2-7,TGCAGCGTTGAGACCGGGACAGGGGGCTCCTACGAGCAGTACTTC,CSVETGTGGSYEQYF
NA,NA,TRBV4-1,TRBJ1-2,TGCGCCAGCAGCCAAGGAACTAACTATGGCTACACCTTC,CASSQGTNYGYTF
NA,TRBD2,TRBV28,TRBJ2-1,TGTGCCAGCAGTTCAATAAGCTCCTTAGAGCGGGAGAACTACAATGAGCAGTTCTTC,CASSSISSLERENYNEQFF
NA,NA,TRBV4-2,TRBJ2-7,TGTGCCAGCAGCCCGCTGGCGTCAGTCGTAACCTACGAGCAGTACTTC,CASSPLASVVTYEQYF
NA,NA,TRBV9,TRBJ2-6,TGTGCCAGCAGCGATCCGTGGGGGGCCAACGTCCTGACTTTC,CASSDPWGANVLTF
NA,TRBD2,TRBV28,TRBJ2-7,TGTGCCAGCAGGGGGGGAGGGTTCCCCTACGAGCAGTACTTC,CASRGGGFPYEQYF
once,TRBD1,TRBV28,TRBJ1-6,TGTGCCAGCAGGACGGGACAGGGTTCACCCCTCCACTTT,CASRTGQGSPLHF
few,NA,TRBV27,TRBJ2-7,TGTGCCAGCGGTCGGCCAGAACGGCCCTACGAGCAGTACTTC,CASGRPERPYEQYF
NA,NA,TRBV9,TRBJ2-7,TGTGCCAGCAGCGTAGTGGAAGGCGAGCAGTACTTC,CASSVVEGEQYF
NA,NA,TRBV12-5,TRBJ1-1,TGTGCTAGTGGACGGGGGGGACCGAGGCGAGGTGAAGCTTTCTTT,CASGRGGPRRGEAFF
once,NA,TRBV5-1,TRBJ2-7,TGCGCCAGCAGCTCGTCCCATGGACTCTACGAGCAGTACTTC,CASSSSHGLYEQYF
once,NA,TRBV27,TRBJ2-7,TGTGCCAGCAGTTTCCAGGGTAGCTCCTACGAGCAGTACTTC,CASSFQGSSYEQYF
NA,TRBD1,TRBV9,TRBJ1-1,TGTGCCAGCGGAGACAGGGTGAACACTGAAGCTTTCTTT,CASGDRVNTEAFF
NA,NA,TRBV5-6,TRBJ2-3,TGTGCCAGCAGCTTAACTTCAAACACAGATACGCAGTATTTT,CASSLTSNTDTQYF
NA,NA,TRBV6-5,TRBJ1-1,TGTGCCAGCAGTGACCGGAAAGAAGCTTTCTTT,CASSDRKEAFF
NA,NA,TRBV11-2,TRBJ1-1,TGTGCCAGCAGCTTACTAGGGAACGAAGCTTTCTTT,CASSLLGNEAFF
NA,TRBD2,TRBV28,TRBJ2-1,TGTGCCAGCAGTTTCTTGACTAGCGGCTACAATGAGCAGTTCTTC,CASSFLTSGYNEQFF